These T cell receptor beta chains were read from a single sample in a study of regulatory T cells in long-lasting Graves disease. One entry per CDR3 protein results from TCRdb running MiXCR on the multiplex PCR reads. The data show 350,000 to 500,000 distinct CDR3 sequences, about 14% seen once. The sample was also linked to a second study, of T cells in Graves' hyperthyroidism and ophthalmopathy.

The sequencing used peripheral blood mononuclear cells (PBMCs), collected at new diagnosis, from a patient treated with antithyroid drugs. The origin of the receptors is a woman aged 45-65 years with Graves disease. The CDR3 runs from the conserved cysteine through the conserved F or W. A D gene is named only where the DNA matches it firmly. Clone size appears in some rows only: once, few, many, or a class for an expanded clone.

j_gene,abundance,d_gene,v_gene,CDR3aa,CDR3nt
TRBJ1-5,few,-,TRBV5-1,CASRQGVGNQPQHF,TGCGCCAGCAGGCAAGGGGTTGGCAATCAGCCCCAGCATTTT
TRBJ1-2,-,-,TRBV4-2,CASSQEFGGRYGYTF,TGTGCCAGCAGCCAAGAGTTCGGGGGACGATATGGCTACACCTTC
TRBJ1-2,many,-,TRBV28,CASSSTVVLYTF,TGTGCCAGCAGCTCCACGGTAGTTCTCTACACCTTC
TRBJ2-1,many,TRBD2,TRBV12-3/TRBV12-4,CASSPQREGNEQFF,TGTGCCAGCAGCCCCCAGCGGGAGGGCAATGAGCAGTTCTTC
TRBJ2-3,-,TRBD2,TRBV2,CASSSQTSGRTDTQYF,TGTGCCAGCAGTTCTCAGACTAGCGGGAGGACAGATACGCAGTATTTT
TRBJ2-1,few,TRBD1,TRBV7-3,CASSTNRQGINEQFF,TGTGCCAGCAGCACAAACCGACAGGGTATCAATGAGCAGTTCTTC
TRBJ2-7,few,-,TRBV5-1,CASSLGVLDEQYF,TGCGCCAGCAGCTTGGGGGTTTTAGACGAGCAGTACTTC
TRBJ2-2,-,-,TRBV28,CASSPHDRGELFF,TGTGCCAGCAGTCCCCACGATCGAGGGGAGCTGTTTTTT
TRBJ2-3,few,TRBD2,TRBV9,CASSGSGRPTDTQYF,TGTGCCAGCAGCGGTAGCGGGAGGCCCACAGATACGCAGTATTTT
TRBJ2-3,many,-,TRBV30,CAWSFGGTRTDTQYF,TGTGCCTGGAGCTTCGGCGGGACCCGCACAGATACGCAGTATTTT
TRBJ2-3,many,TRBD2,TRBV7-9,CASSSGLAASTDTQYF,TGTGCCAGCAGCTCCGGACTAGCGGCTAGCACAGATACGCAGTATTTT
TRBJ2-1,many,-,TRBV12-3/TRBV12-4,CASGTARRINEQFF,TGTGCCAGCGGTACGGCTAGGAGAATCAATGAGCAGTTCTTC
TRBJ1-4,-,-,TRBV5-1,CASSWTGETNEKLFF,TGCGCCAGCAGCTGGACCGGGGAAACTAATGAAAAACTGTTTTTT
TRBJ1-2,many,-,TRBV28,CASTLDTRGAYGYTF,TGTGCCAGCACCTTGGACACACGTGGTGCTTATGGCTACACCTTC
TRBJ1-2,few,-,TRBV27,CASTGPGYTF,TGTGCCAGTACGGGCCCCGGCTACACCTTC
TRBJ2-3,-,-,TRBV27,CASSFRGQGPQYF,TGTGCCAGCAGTTTCCGAGGGCAGGGGCCGCAGTATTTT
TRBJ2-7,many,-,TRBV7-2,CASSPSSYEQYF,TGTGCCAGCAGCCCGAGCTCCTACGAGCAGTACTTC
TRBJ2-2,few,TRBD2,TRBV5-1,CASRLPGLAEAGELFF,TGCGCCAGCAGATTACCGGGACTAGCAGAAGCGGGGGAGCTGTTTTTT
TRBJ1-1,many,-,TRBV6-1,CASSILKNTEAFF,TGTGCCAGCAGCATACTTAAGAACACTGAAGCTTTCTTT
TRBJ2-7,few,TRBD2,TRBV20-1,CSARGQRLAPYEQYF,TGCAGTGCTAGGGGTCAGAGACTAGCGCCCTACGAGCAGTACTTC
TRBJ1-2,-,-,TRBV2,CACSEATRGYGYTF,TGTGCCTGCAGTGAAGCCACCCGGGGCTATGGCTACACCTTC
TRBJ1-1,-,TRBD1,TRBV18,CASSVDRGRFF,TGTGCCAGCTCAGTAGACAGGGGGCGTTTCTTT
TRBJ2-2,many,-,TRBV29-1,CSVAQGGTGELFF,TGCAGCGTTGCACAGGGAGGGACCGGGGAGCTGTTTTTT
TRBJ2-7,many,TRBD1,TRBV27,CASSLYPTGGYEQYF,TGTGCCAGCAGTTTATATCCCACAGGGGGATACGAGCAGTACTTC
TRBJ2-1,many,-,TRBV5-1,CASSPGAEQFF,TGCGCCAGCAGCCCAGGGGCCGAGCAGTTCTTC
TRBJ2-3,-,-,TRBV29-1,CSAAGPGGYTDTQYF,TGCAGCGCCGCCGGACCTGGGGGGTACACAGATACGCAGTATTTT
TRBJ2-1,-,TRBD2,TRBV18,CASSPLAGVNEQFF,TGTGCCAGCTCACCACTAGCGGGAGTAAATGAGCAGTTCTTC
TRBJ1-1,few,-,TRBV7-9,CASSSGPPGRIIGNTEAFF,TGTGCCAGCAGTTCCGGGCCGCCAGGACGGATAATCGGGAACACTGAAGCTTTCTTT
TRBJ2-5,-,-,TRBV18,CASSPYFDTQETQYF,TGTGCCAGCTCACCATATTTCGACACCCAAGAGACCCAGTACTTC
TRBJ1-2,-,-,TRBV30,CAWSVRLRGLLYGYTF,TGTGCCTGGAGTGTACGTTTAAGGGGACTCCTCTATGGCTACACCTTC
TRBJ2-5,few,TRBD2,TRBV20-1,CSARSQGLVGETQYF,TGCAGTGCTAGATCGCAGGGACTAGTGGGAGAGACCCAGTACTTC
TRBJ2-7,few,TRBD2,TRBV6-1,CASKGTSSFEQYF,TGTGCCAGCAAAGGGACTAGCAGCTTCGAGCAGTACTTC
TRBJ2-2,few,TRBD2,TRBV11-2,CASSLGLAGVKNTNTGELFF,TGTGCCAGCAGCTTAGGACTAGCGGGAGTAAAGAATACGAACACCGGGGAGCTGTTTTTT
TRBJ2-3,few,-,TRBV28,CASKVRFTDTQYF,TGTGCCAGCAAGGTCAGATTCACAGATACGCAGTATTTT
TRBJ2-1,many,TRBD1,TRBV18,CASSPLRDRVYNEQFF,TGTGCCAGCTCACCTCTCCGGGACAGGGTCTACAATGAGCAGTTCTTC
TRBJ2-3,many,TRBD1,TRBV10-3,CAIGFQGGTDTQYF,TGTGCCATCGGGTTTCAGGGGGGCACAGATACGCAGTATTTT
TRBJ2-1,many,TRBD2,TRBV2,CASSVVLAEYNEQFF,TGTGCCAGCAGTGTTGTGCTAGCGGAGTACAATGAGCAGTTCTTC
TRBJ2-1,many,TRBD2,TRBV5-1,CASSRREYEQFF,TGCGCCAGCAGCAGGCGGGAGTATGAGCAGTTCTTC
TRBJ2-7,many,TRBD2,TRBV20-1,CSARDVASGPTSYEQYF,TGCAGTGCTAGAGATGTGGCTAGCGGACCTACTTCCTACGAGCAGTACTTC
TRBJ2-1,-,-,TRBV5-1,CASSFSGTLYNEQFF,TGCGCCAGCAGCTTCTCCGGGACCCTCTACAATGAGCAGTTCTTC
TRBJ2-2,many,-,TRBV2,CASSVFGELFF,TGTGCCAGCAGTGTTTTCGGGGAGCTGTTTTTT
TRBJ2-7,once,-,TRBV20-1,CSARPPDFYQQYF,TGCAGTGCTAGACCCCCGGACTTCTACCAGCAGTACTTC
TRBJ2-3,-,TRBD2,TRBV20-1,CSARGSAGGTDTQYF,TGCAGTGCTAGAGGTTCAGCGGGAGGCACAGATACGCAGTATTTT
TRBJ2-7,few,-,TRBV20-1,CSASPIQAYEQYF,TGCAGTGCTAGTCCGATTCAGGCTTACGAGCAGTACTTC
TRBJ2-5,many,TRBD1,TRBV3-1,CASSRGQTPETQYF,TGTGCCAGCAGCCGGGGACAGACACCAGAGACCCAGTACTTC
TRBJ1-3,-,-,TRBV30,CAWSGSTGNTIYF,TGTGCCTGGAGTGGGTCAACTGGAAACACCATATATTTT